A single sample gave rise to the 25 T cell receptor beta chains below, sequenced in a study of OX40 agonist ivuxolimab in advanced cancers. Data came from immunoSEQ multiplex PCR; TCRdb stores just in-frame clones and leaves some out. The repertoire holds 50,000 to 75,000 clones, with around 90% as singletons. The material was CD4+ or CD8+ T cells sorted from blood, obtained in a trial of the OX40 agonist ivuxolimab. The receptors were sampled from an adult with an advanced solid tumor such as melanoma, head and neck, liver or kidney cancer.

The chain has TRBV6-1 and TRBJ1-6; no clear D. This CDR3 is built from 15 residues. The V and J ends lost 6 bases and 0 bases respectively, with 9 bases between them. Germline CDR1 and CDR2: MNHNS and SASEGT. CDR3 in DNA: TGTGCCAGCAGGCTAGGAAGCTCCTATAATTCACCCCTCCACTTT. This translates into CASRLGSSYNSPLHF.

This clone was seen just once. The rearrangement uses TRBV27 and TRBJ2-2, with 9 bases matching TRBD1. This CDR3 region has 14 residues. V trimming: 6 bases; J trimming: 5 bases; junction bases outside the gene matches: 4. Germline values: CDR1 MNHEY, CDR2 SMNVEV (reference sequence). The CDR3 here is CASSGTGTTGELFF. In DNA, the CDR3 is TGTGCCAGCAGCGGGACAGGGACGACCGGGGAGCTGTTTTTT.

This clone has a single count. The CDR3 DNA reads TGTGCCAGCAGCTTAGCCTGGGACACCCGACGGGACATTCAGTACTTC. Translating it yields CASSLAWDTRRDIQYF. The V and J genes are TRBV7-9 and TRBJ2-4; TRBD1 might be the D (6 bases). CDR3 length: 16 amino acids. The V gene lost 0 bases and the J gene lost 8 bases, with 17 bases spanning the gap. Germline V lookup: CDR1 SEHNR, CDR2 FQNEAQ (reference sequence).

V is TRBV21-1 and J is TRBJ2-6; the table's D call, TRBD1, has no DNA check behind it. TRBV21-1 is marked as a pseudogene. This CDR3 is 17 amino acids long. CDR3 nucleotides: TGTGCCAGCAGCTCCCGTGGCCAGTATTCTGGGGCCAACGTCCTGACTTTC. Its protein product is CASSSRGQYSGANVLTF.

This chain uses TRBV6-6 with TRBJ2-5, with D possibly called TRBD1 or TRBD2 (5 bases each). The length of the CDR3 is 15 residues. With 2 bases removed from V and 3 bases from J, the gap between germline ends came to 13 bases. The germline gives CDR1 MNHNY, CDR2 SVGAGI (reference sequence). The CDR3 loop is CASSYTGTAKETQYF. The DNA of the CDR3 is TGTGCCAGCAGTTACACCGGGACGGCCAAAGAGACCCAGTACTTC.

The chain recombines TRBV4-1 with TRBJ2-7; unclear D gene. Germline V gene sequence: CDR1 MGHRA, CDR2 YSYEKL. CDR3 size: 14 residues. Trimming removed 3 bases from V and 6 bases from J, with 15 bases in between. The CDR3 sequence: CASSQGLLGLEQYF. Written as DNA, the CDR3 is TGCGCCAGCAGCCAGGGGTTGCTAGGGCTCGAGCAGTACTTC.

The chain uses TRBV12-5 and TRBJ1-1, with D unresolved. Trimming pared 0 bases from V and 5 bases from J, leaving 22 bases between. CDR1 and CDR2 (germline): LGHNT, FRNRAP. CDR3 size: 18 residues. Written as DNA, the CDR3 is TGTGCTAGTGGTTTGGTACCATTATCGGGGATGCGGACGACTGAAGCTTTCTTT. It is translated as CASGLVPLSGMRTTEAFF.

The gene calls are TRBV7-2 and TRBJ1-1; 8 positions match TRBD1. The V segment lost 1 base and the J segment 7 bases; nucleotides outside the gene matches: 2. The CDR3 has 13 amino acids. CDR1 and CDR2 (germline): SGHTA, FQGNSA. The CDR3 region is CASSLGTGREAFF. The CDR3, as DNA: TGTGCCAGCAGCTTAGGGACAGGGCGTGAAGCTTTCTTT.

This chain connects TRBV6-1 to TRBJ2-7, with 7 bases that match TRBD1. This CDR3 region has 13 residues. With V trimmed by 6 bases and J by 2 bases, 4 bases remained unmatched. CDR1 and CDR2 from the germline V gene are MNHNS and SASEGT. CDR3 region: CASSTGAAYEQYF. The CDR3 nucleotides are TGTGCCAGCAGCACAGGGGCAGCCTACGAGCAGTACTTC.

The genes are TRBV14 and TRBJ2-5, with D tentatively TRBD2 (6 bases). Germline CDR1 and CDR2: SGHDN and FVKESK. The V end lost 3 bases, the J end lost 1 base, and 6 bases lay between the germline ends. This CDR3 contains 13 residues. The CDR3 spells CASSQGLQETQYF. In nucleotides, the CDR3 is TGTGCCAGCAGCCAGGGACTCCAAGAGACCCAGTACTTC.

The chain recombines TRBV27 with TRBJ2-1; the D is unclear. This CDR3 is built from 16 residues. Trimming took 3 bases from V and 0 from J, leaving 12 bases between them. Germline CDR1 MNHEY, CDR2 SMNVEV (reference sequence). The CDR3 DNA sequence: TGTGCCAGCAGTTTTGCAGGCGGCCTCTCCTACAATGAGCAGTTCTTC. It is translated as CASSFAGGLSYNEQFF.

V gene TRBV29-1 combines with J gene TRBJ1-5; the D is unclear. In germline, CDR1 is SQVTM, CDR2 ANQGSEA. Trimming cost V 5 bases and J 9 bases, with 17 bases left between them. CDR3 length: 13 residues. The CDR3 DNA sequence: TGCAGCGTTTGTGTGGCCTCAGATGGGCCCCAGCATTTT. It encodes CSVCVASDGPQHF.

J is TRBJ1-1 and V is TRBV5-5; D ambiguous. Germline loops: CDR1 SGHKS, CDR2 YYEKEE (reference sequence). The CDR3 covers 13 residues. V dropped 0 bases and J dropped 7 bases, with 10 bases sitting between them. CDR3: CASSLASQYEAFF. CDR3 DNA: TGTGCCAGCAGCTTGGCCTCACAGTATGAAGCTTTCTTT.

In nucleotides, the CDR3 is TGTGCCAGCAGTTTAGCTAGCGTGGACGAGACCCAGTACTTC. It encodes CASSLASVDETQYF. The chain combines TRBV28 with TRBJ2-5, with a possible D match to TRBD2 (6 bases). Per the germline V gene, CDR1 is MDHEN and CDR2 is SYDVKM. The V gene lost 2 bases and the J gene lost 5 bases, with 12 bases spanning the gap. There are 14 residues in the CDR3.

The chain carries TRBV7-2 and TRBJ1-3; D remains ambiguous. The CDR3 contains 18 residues. Looked up from germline, CDR1 is SGHTA and CDR2 is FQGNSA. V shed 1 base and J shed 4 bases, with 20 bases lying between them. DNA for the CDR3: TGTGCCAGCAGCTTAGACCCATACCGGAACCCGCGAGGAAACACCATATATTTT. Translating gives CASSLDPYRNPRGNTIYF. The full variable domain, in which reference TRBV7-2 and TRBJ1-3 provide the parts outside the CDR3, is GAGVSQSPSNKVTEKGKDVELRCDPISGHTALYWYRQSLGQGLEFLIYFQGNSAPDKSGLPSDRFSAERTGGSVSTLTIQRTQQEDSAVYLCASSLDPYRNPRGNTIYFGEGSWLTVV.

The chain has TRBV7-8 and TRBJ1-1; D uncertain. This CDR3 has 14 amino acids. Trimming pared 7 bases from V and 4 bases from J, leaving 16 bases between. Germline V gene sequence: CDR1 SGHVS, CDR2 FQNEAQ. CDR3 protein: CASNPYTGSTEAFF. CDR3 DNA: TGTGCCAGCAATCCATATACGGGGAGCACTGAAGCTTTCTTT.

This sequence joins TRBV6-5 and TRBJ1-3; 8 bases are shared with TRBD1. The CDR3 has 15 amino acids. Germline V lookup: CDR1 MNHEY, CDR2 SVGAGI. V was clipped by 6 bases and J by 3 bases; unmatched bases: 7. The CDR3 DNA reads as TGTGCCAGCAGCCCGGACAGGGCGTTTGGAAACACCATATATTTT. Its translation: CASSPDRAFGNTIYF.

The V and J genes are TRBV7-2 and TRBJ2-6; no firm D call. The V and J ends lost 4 bases and 0 bases respectively, with 16 bases between them. Germline CDR1 reads SGHTA; CDR2 reads FQGNSA. This CDR3 contains 18 residues. The CDR3 DNA reads TGTGCCAGCAGCTACAGCCTAGGACGGCTCTCTGGGGCCAACGTCCTGACTTTC. It codes for CASSYSLGRLSGANVLTF.

The rearrangement joins TRBV29-1 to TRBJ2-3; a weak D match, TRBD1 (5 bases). V shed 7 bases and J shed 4 bases, with 12 bases lying between them. Germline CDR1 and CDR2: SQVTM and ANQGSEA. The CDR3 totals 12 residues. The CDR3 sequence is CSGGWGSDTQYF. For the CDR3, the DNA is TGCAGCGGAGGATGGGGCTCAGATACGCAGTATTTT.

This clone has only one observation. This sequence joins TRBV19 and TRBJ1-5, with TRBD1 as a possible D gene (5 bases). This CDR3 has 16 amino acids. The V and J ends lost 5 bases and 5 bases respectively, with 19 bases between them. CDR1 and CDR2 (germline): LNHDA, SQIVND (reference sequence). The CDR3 DNA reads TGTGCCAGTAGTCCCCCCGGCAGTTGGGGGGATCAGCCCCAGCATTTT. This codes for CASSPPGSWGDQPQHF.

The rearrangement uses TRBV19 and TRBJ2-2; 11 bases align to TRBD2. Losses at the gene ends were 3 bases for V and 1 base for J; bases not matched to a gene: 10. This CDR3 is built from 19 residues. Germline assignment: CDR1 LNHDA and CDR2 SQIVND (reference sequence). CDR3 sequence (DNA): TGTGCCAGTAGTATCCGCCGCCCAACTAGCGGGAGGAACACCGGGGAGCTGTTTTTT. Residues: CASSIRRPTSGRNTGELFF. Together with reference TRBV19 and TRBJ2-2, the CDR3 gives the full variable domain: DGGITQSPKYLFRKEGQNVTLSCEQNLNHDAMYWYRQDPGQGLRLIYYSQIVNDFQKGDIAEGYSVSREKKESFPLTVTSAQKNPTAFYLCASSIRRPTSGRNTGELFFGEGSRLTVL.

Turning to this clone: Lacking the conserved final phenylalanine or tryptophan, this CDR3 likely reflects a read error. The gene calls are TRBV6-6 and TRBJ2-4; D is possibly TRBD2 (5 bases). Germline CDR1 MNHNY, CDR2 SVGAGI (reference sequence). The CDR3 length is 14 residues. V gave up 5 bases and J gave up 0 bases, with 8 bases separating them. The CDR3 coding sequence is TGTGCCAGCAGTGAGCGGTTAGCCAAAAACATTCAGTACCTC. Translated, it gives CASSERLAKNIQYL.

The chain links TRBV11-3 to TRBJ2-5; 7 bases are a match to TRBD1. The CDR3 is 15 residues long. The germline V gene encodes CDR1 SGHNT and CDR2 YENEEA. V was pared by 3 bases and J by 3 bases, with 7 bases of the junction left unmatched. The CDR3 nucleotides are TGTGCCAGCAGCTTTCACCCGACAGGGAAAGAGACCCAGTACTTC. It encodes CASSFHPTGKETQYF.

The genes are TRBV11-2 and TRBJ1-6; D gene unclear. Trimming removed 1 base from V and 8 bases from J, with 9 bases in between. This CDR3 has 14 amino acids. CDR1 SGHAT and CDR2 FQNNGV come from the germline V gene. For the CDR3, the DNA is TGTGCCAGCAGCTTAGTCGGCGGGGATTCACCCCTCCACTTT. Encoded protein: CASSLVGGDSPLHF. Filled out from reference TRBV11-2 and TRBJ1-6, the complete variable domain reads EAGVAQSPRYKIIEKRQSVAFWCNPISGHATLYWYQQILGQGPKLLIQFQNNGVVDDSQLPKDRFSAERLKGVDSTLKIQPAKLEDSAVYLCASSLVGGDSPLHFGNGTRLTVT.

The V and J genes are TRBV19 and TRBJ1-2; 9 bases are shared with TRBD1. The CDR3 contains 15 residues. The V gene's germline CDR1 is LNHDA and CDR2 SQIVND (reference sequence). V shed 5 bases, J shed 4 bases, and the junction held 8 bases outside the gene matches. The CDR3 here is CASSPSDRGGYGYTF. For the CDR3, the DNA is TGTGCCAGTAGTCCCTCGGACAGGGGCGGCTATGGCTACACCTTC.